Shown below are 4 T cell receptor beta chains from a single sample sequenced in a study of radiotherapy plus CTLA-4 blockade in lung cancer (dated by TCRdb to 2017 to 2018). The library was prepared using the immunoSEQ multiplex PCR assay. Imported from immuneACCESS, the table was reduced by TCRdb to in-frame sequences with V and J called. These copies leave out some clones; in studies compared against another copy, an unresolved V gene accounts for under half, and the cause of the remainder is not known. The sample table records about 49,000 clones; approximately 76% of these occur just once. 8.5% to 14% of the sample comes from the top ten. Sequences were derived from peripheral blood, sampled from a patient treated with radiotherapy plus ipilimumab. The receptor set was obtained from a human donor with non-small cell lung cancer who had stable disease on radiotherapy plus ipilimumab.

In its sample, this clone was seen once. The chain employs TRBV10-2 and TRBJ1-2, with unresolved D. The CDR3 runs to 14 residues. Trimming removed 0 bases from V and 9 bases from J, with 14 bases in between. Germline CDR1 reads WSHSY; CDR2 reads SAAADI. The CDR3 sequence: CASSESSRVASYTF. The CDR3 DNA reads TGCGCCAGCAGTGAGTCCTCCCGGGTGGCAAGCTACACCTTC.

There are a few counts of this clone. The J gene is TRBJ2-4, the V gene TRBV6-5; 7 bases are shared with TRBD1. This CDR3 region has 14 residues. J lost 4 bases, V lost 6 bases, and 6 bases had no gene match. The germline V gene has CDR1 MNHEY and CDR2 SVGAGI. The CDR3 sequence is CASSPGTEKNIQYF. CDR3 nucleotides: TGTGCCAGCAGCCCCGGGACAGAAAAAAACATTCAGTACTTC.

This clone was seen many times. The V gene is TRBV21-1, the J gene TRBJ1-2; the D call of TRBD1 is as the table states it, not checked on the DNA. TRBV21-1 corresponds to a pseudogene. The CDR3 contains 14 residues. In DNA, the CDR3 is TGTGCCAGCACCACTGGGGACAGGGTGTATGGCTACACCTTC. Encoded protein: CASTTGDRVYGYTF.

The CDR3, as DNA: TGTGCCAGCAGCCTGGGGGGACAGCATAGCAATCAGCCCCAGCATTTT. Translated, it gives CASSLGGQHSNQPQHF. The V and J genes are TRBV5-4 and TRBJ1-5, with 7 bases aligning to TRBD1. V lost 4 bases to trimming and J lost 0 bases; unmatched junction nucleotides: 7. This CDR3 spans 16 amino acids. Germline V gene sequence: CDR1 SGHNT, CDR2 YYREEE (reference sequence).